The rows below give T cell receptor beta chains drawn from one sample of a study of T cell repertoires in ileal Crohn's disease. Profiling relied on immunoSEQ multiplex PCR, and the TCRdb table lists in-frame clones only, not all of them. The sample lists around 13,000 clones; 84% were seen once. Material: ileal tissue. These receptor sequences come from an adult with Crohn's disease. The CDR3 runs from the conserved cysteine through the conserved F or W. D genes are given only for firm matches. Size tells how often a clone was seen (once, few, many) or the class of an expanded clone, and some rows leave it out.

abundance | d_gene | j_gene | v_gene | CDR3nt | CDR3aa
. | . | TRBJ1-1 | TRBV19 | TGTGCCAGTACCATAGGACAGTCGAACACTGAAGCTTTCTTT | CASTIGQSNTEAFF
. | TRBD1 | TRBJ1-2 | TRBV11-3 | TGTGCCAGCAGCTTTACAGGGGCGGTTGGCTACACCTTC | CASSFTGAVGYTF
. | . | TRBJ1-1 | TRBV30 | TGTGCCTGGAGTGTGGGGGGGGGCGGGAACACTGAAGCTTTCTTT | CAWSVGGGGNTEAFF
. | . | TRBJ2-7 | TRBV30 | TGTGCCTGGAGTCCACAGTTTTACGAGCAGTACTTC | CAWSPQFYEQYF
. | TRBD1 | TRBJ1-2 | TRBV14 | TGTGCCAGCAGCCCGGACAGGTGGAGGGAATATGGCTACACCTTC | CASSPDRWREYGYTF
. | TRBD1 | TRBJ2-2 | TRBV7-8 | TGTGCCAGCAGCTTACGGGAACAGGGGGCGGGGACCGGGGAGCTGTTTTTT | CASSLREQGAGTGELFF
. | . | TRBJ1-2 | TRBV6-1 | TGTGCCAGCAGTGCAGGGACATCTAACTATGGCTACACCTTC | CASSAGTSNYGYTF
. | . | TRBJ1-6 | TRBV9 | TGTGCCAGCAGCGTAGCTGGACAATACAATGATTCACCCCTCCACTTT | CASSVAGQYNDSPLHF
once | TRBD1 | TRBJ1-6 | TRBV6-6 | TGTGCCAGCAGTTACGTAGAACAGGGGGATTCACCCCTCCACTTT | CASSYVEQGDSPLHF
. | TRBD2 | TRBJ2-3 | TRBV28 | TGTGCCATAGGGCTTAGCGGGAGTATGGATACGCAGTATTTT | CAIGLSGSMDTQYF
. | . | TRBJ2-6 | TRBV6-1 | TGTGCCAGCAGTGAACGTCAGGGAAAGGCTGGGGCCAACGTCCTGACTTTC | CASSERQGKAGANVLTF
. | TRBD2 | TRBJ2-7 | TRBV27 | TGTGCCAGCAGTAGACTAGCGGGTGGGACCGAGCAGTACTTC | CASSRLAGGTEQYF
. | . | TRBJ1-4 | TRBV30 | TGTGCCTGGTCACCGGGTAATGAAAAACTGTTTTTT | CAWSPGNEKLFF
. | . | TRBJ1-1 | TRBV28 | TGTGCCAGCAGTTCCGAGCGCTGGAACACTGAAGCTTTCTTT | CASSSERWNTEAFF
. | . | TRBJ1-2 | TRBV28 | TGTGCCAGCAGGGTACAACCTAACTATGGCTACACCTTC | CASRVQPNYGYTF
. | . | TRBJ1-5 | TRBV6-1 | TGTGCCAGCAGTCCTCATCAGGCGCTTCAGCCCCAGCATTTT | CASSPHQALQPQHF
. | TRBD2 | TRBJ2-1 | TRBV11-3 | TGTGCCAGCAGCTTGTGGACTAGCGGGAGACATGAGCAGTTCTTC | CASSLWTSGRHEQFF
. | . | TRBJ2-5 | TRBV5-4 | TGTGCCAGCAGCTTGAAGAACGGTGAGACCCAGTACTTC | CASSLKNGETQYF
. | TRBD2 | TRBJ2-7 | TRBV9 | TGTGCCAGCAGCACTACTAGCGGGATAAACGAGCAGTACTTC | CASSTTSGINEQYF
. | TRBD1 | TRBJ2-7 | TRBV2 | TGTGCCAGCAAGGGGGACAGGGCCTCCTCCTACGAGCAGTACTTC | CASKGDRASSYEQYF
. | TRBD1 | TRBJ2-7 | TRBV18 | TGTGCCAGCTCACCACTCAGGACAGGGGAATCCGAGCAGTACTTC | CASSPLRTGESEQYF
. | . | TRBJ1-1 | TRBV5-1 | TGCGCCAGCAGCTTCGACAGGAACACTGAAGCTTTCTTT | CASSFDRNTEAFF
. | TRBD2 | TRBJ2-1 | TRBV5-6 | TGTGCCAGCAGCTTGTACGTAGCGGGGGGGCCGGAGTTCTTC | CASSLYVAGGPEFF
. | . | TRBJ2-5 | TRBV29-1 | TGCAGCGTCGCTGGGGTACCCCGGGAAGGGACCCAGTACTTC | CSVAGVPREGTQYF
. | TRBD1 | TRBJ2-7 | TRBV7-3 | TGTGCCAGCAGCATACAGGGACAGGGTTCCTACGAGCAGTACTTC | CASSIQGQGSYEQYF
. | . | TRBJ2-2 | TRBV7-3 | TGTGCCAGCAGCTTAACCCAGGGCACCGGGGAGCTGTTTTTT | CASSLTQGTGELFF
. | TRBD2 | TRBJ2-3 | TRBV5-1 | TGCGCCAGCAGCTTGGTCCAGCGGGGAGATACGCAGTATTTT | CASSLVQRGDTQYF
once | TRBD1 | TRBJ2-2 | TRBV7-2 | TGTGCCAGCAGGAAGGACAGGGGGAACACCGGGGAGCTGTTTTTT | CASRKDRGNTGELFF
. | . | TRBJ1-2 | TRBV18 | TGTGCCAGCTCACCAGGGGGGGACTATGGCTACACCTTC | CASSPGGDYGYTF
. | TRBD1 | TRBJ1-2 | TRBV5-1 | TGCGCCAGCAGCCCGGGACAGGGGGGAGGCTACACCTTC | CASSPGQGGGYTF
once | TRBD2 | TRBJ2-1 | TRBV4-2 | TGTGCCAGCAGCCAAGCGCGAGCGGGAGTCCTAAACAATGAGCAGTTCTTC | CASSQARAGVLNNEQFF
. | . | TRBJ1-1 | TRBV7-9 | TGTGCCAGCAGCTTAAACGGCGGCACTGAAGCTTTCTTT | CASSLNGGTEAFF
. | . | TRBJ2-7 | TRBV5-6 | TGTGCCAGCAGCTTGGTCCTCGGTGGAGGCGAGCAGTACTTC | CASSLVLGGGEQYF
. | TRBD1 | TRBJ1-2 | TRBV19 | TGTGCCAGTAGTCCACAGGGGGACTATGGCTACACCTTC | CASSPQGDYGYTF
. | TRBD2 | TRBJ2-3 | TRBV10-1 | TGCGCCAGCGGGACTAGCGGAAGAGATACGCAGTATTTT | CASGTSGRDTQYF
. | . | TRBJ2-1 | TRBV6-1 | TGTGCCAGCAGTTCGACCTGGGCTGATGAGCAGTTCTTC | CASSSTWADEQFF
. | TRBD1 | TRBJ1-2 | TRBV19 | TGTGCCAGTATGGACAGGACTTATGGCTACACCTTC | CASMDRTYGYTF
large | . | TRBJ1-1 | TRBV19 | TGTGCCAGTAGTACAATTCTTCCAGACACTGAAGCTTTCTTT | CASSTILPDTEAFF